This T cell receptor (beta chain) was sequenced in a study of shared clonotypes between healthy human individuals. Study context: Plates per donor: three CD4 naive, three CD4 memory, two CD8 naive, one CD8 memory.

CD8 cells regarded as naive lacked CD45RO, were positively chosen for CCR7, and omitted terminally differentiated effector memory CD45RA+ cells. This CDR3 spans 16 amino acids. The germline V gene has CDR1 SGHDT and CDR2 YYEEEE. V lost 4 bases to trimming and J lost 7 bases; unmatched junction nucleotides: 14. Assay used: immunoSEQ multiplex PCR; TCRdb lists only in-frame clones, some missing. Of over 2 million clones listed, over 85% were seen once; the top ten hold 1% to 1.3%. J is TRBJ2-7 and V is TRBV5-6; 10 nucleotides agree with TRBD1. The material sequenced was naive CD8+ T cells sorted from blood. The TCR sequence derives from a man between 18 and 29 years old in good health. The CDR3 nucleotides read TGTGCCAGCAGCACCGACAGGGGGCTGGGTCCTATGGAGCAGTACTTC. It translates to CASSTDRGLGPMEQYF.